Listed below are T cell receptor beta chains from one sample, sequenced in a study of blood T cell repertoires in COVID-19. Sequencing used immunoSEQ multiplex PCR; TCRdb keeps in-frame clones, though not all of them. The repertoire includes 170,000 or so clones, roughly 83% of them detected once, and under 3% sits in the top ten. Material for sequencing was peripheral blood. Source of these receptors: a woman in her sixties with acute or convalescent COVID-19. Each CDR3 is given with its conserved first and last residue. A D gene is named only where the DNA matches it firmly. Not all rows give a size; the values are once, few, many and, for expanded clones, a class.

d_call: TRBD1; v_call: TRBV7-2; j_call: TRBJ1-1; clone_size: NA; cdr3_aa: CASSLTGDTEAFF; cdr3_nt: TGTGCCAGCAGCTTGACAGGGGACACTGAAGCTTTCTTT
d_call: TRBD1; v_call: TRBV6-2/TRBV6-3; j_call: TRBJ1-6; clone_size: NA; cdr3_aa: CASSGAGTGARGTPLHF; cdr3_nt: TGTGCCAGCAGTGGTGCCGGGACAGGGGCCCGGGGGACACCCCTCCACTTT
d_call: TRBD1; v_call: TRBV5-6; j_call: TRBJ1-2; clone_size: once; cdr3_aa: CASSLDRVGYGYTF; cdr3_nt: TGTGCCAGCAGCCTAGACAGGGTCGGCTATGGCTACACCTTC
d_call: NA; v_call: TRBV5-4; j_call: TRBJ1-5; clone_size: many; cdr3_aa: CASSYAAGTHLGNQPQHF; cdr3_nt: TGTGCCAGCAGCTACGCCGCCGGGACTCACCTGGGAAATCAGCCCCAGCATTTT
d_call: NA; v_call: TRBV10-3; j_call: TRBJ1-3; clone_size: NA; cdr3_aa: CAISEVGRSGNTIYF; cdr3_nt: TGTGCCATCAGTGAGGTGGGGAGGAGTGGAAACACCATATATTTT
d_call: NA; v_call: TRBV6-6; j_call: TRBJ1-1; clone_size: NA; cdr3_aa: CASSYQGWNTEAFF; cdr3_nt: TGTGCCAGCAGTTACCAGGGGTGGAATACTGAAGCTTTCTTT
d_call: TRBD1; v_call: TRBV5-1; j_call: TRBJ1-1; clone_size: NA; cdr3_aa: CASSLAGQTLNTEAFF; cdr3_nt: TGCGCCAGCAGCTTGGCGGGACAGACCTTGAACACTGAAGCTTTCTTT
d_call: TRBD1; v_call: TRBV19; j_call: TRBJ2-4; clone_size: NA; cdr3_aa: CASRPDRGAIQYF; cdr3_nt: TGTGCCAGTAGGCCTGACAGGGGAGCCATTCAGTACTTC
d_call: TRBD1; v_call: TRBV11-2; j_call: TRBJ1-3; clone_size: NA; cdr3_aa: CASSRTGTGNSGNTIYF; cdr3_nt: TGTGCCAGCAGCCGAACCGGGACAGGGAACTCTGGAAACACCATATATTTT
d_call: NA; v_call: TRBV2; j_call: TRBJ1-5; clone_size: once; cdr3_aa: CASSEARLRQPQHF; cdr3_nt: TGTGCCAGCAGTGAAGCGCGGCTACGACAGCCCCAGCATTTT
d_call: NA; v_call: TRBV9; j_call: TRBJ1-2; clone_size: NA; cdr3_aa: CASSPRSSLERANYGYTF; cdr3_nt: TGTGCCAGCAGCCCCAGATCTTCTCTGGAGAGAGCTAACTATGGCTACACCTTC
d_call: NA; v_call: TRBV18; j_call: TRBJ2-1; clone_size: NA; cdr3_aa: CASSPESSYNEQFF; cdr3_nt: TGTGCCAGCTCACCAGAGAGCTCCTACAATGAGCAGTTCTTC
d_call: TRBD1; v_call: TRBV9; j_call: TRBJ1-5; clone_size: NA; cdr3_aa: CASSKTGAFNQPQHF; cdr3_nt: TGTGCCAGCAGTAAGACAGGGGCCTTCAATCAGCCCCAGCATTTT
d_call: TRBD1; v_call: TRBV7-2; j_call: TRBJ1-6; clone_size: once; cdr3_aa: CASSSQGDGNSPLHF; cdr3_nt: TGTGCCAGCAGCTCACAGGGGGACGGGAATTCACCCCTCCACTTT
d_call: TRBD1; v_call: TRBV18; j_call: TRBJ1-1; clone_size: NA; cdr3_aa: CASSRTGGDTEAFF; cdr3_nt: TGTGCCAGCTCTCGGACAGGGGGGGATACTGAAGCTTTCTTT
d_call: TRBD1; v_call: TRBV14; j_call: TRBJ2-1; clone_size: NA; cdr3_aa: CASSQAGQGAYNEQFF; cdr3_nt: TGTGCCAGCAGCCAAGCCGGACAGGGAGCCTACAATGAGCAGTTCTTC
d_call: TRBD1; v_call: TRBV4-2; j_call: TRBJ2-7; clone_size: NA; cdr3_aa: CASSQGGGQGFDEQYF; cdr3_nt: TGTGCCAGCAGCCAAGGGGGAGGACAGGGATTCGACGAGCAGTACTTC
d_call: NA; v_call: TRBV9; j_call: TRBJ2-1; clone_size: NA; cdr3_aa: CASSGADYNEQFF; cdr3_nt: TGTGCCAGCAGCGGGGCCGATTACAATGAGCAGTTCTTC
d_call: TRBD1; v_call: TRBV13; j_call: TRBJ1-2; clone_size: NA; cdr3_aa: CASSYNRGPNYGYTF; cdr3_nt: TGTGCCAGCAGCTACAACAGGGGGCCTAACTATGGCTACACCTTC
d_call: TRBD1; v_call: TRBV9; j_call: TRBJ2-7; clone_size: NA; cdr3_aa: CASSVEGRGFYEQYF; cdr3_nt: TGTGCCAGCAGCGTAGAGGGCAGGGGGTTCTACGAGCAGTACTTC
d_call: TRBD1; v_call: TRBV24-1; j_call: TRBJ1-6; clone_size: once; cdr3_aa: CATSRTGERSPLHF; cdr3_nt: TGTGCCACCAGTAGGACAGGGGAGAGATCACCCCTCCACTTT
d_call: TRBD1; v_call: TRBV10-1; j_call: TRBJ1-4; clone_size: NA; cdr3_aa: CASRSGQASREKTNEKLFF; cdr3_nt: TGCGCCAGCCGGTCCGGACAGGCGTCCCGGGAAAAGACTAATGAAAAACTGTTTTTT
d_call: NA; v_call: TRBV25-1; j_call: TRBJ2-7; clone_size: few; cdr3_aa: CASRGGSYEQYF; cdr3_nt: TGTGCCAGCAGAGGAGGCTCCTACGAGCAGTACTTC
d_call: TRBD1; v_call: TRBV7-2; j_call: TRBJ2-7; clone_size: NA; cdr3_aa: CASSPRIGTGGAYEQYF; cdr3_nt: TGTGCCAGCAGCCCGCGAATAGGGACAGGGGGCGCATACGAGCAGTACTTC
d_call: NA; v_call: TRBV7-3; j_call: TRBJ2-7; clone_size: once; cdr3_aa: CASSLTYTGLKGYEQYF; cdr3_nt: TGTGCCAGCAGCTTAACGTACACAGGCCTTAAAGGCTACGAGCAGTACTTC
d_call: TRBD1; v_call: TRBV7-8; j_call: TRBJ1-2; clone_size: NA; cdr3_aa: CASSSYLLRDRIGYTF; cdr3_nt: TGTGCCAGCAGCTCGTACCTTCTCCGGGACAGAATCGGCTACACCTTC
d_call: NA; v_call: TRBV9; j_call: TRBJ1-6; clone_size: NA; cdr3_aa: CASSPIGRGNSPLHF; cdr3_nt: TGTGCCAGCAGCCCTATAGGCAGGGGTAATTCACCCCTCCACTTT
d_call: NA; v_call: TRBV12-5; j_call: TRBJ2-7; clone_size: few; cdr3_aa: CASGPQGLGEQYF; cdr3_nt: TGTGCTAGTGGTCCGCAGGGTCTGGGGGAGCAGTACTTC
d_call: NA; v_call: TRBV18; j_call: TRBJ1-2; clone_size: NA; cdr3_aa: CASSPLVSAKNYGYTF; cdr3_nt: TGTGCCAGCTCACCGCTCGTCTCCGCGAAGAACTATGGCTACACCTTC
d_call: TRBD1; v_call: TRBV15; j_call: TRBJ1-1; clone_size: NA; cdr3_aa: CATTIRQGGTEAFF; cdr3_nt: TGTGCCACCACCATCCGACAGGGGGGCACTGAAGCTTTCTTT
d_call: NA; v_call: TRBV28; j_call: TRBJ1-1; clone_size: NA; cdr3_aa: CASSGFPGTEAFF; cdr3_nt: TGTGCCAGCAGTGGCTTCCCTGGCACTGAAGCTTTCTTT
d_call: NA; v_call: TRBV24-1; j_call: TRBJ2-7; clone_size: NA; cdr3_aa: CATSLGQFGEQYF; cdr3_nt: TGTGCCACCAGTCTAGGACAGTTCGGTGAGCAGTACTTC
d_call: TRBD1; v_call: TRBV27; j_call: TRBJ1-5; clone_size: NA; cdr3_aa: CASRTGLAQPQHF; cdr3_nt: TGTGCCAGCAGGACAGGGTTAGCGCAGCCCCAGCATTTT
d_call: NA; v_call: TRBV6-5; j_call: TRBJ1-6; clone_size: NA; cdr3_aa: CASREPGLSPLHF; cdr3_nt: TGTGCCAGCAGAGAGCCGGGACTATCACCCCTCCACTTT
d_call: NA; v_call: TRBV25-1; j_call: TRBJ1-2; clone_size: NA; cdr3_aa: CASSATGLLNYGYTF; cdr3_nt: TGTGCCAGCAGTGCTACGGGACTTCTTAACTATGGCTACACCTTC
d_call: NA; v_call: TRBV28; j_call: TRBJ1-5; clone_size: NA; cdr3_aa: CASSLRDSGYQPQHF; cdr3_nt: TGTGCCAGCAGTTTACGGGACTCAGGCTATCAGCCCCAGCATTTT
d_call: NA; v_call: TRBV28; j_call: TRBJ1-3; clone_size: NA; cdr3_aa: CASSLPSTNSGNTIYF; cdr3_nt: TGTGCCAGCAGTTTACCATCCACAAACTCTGGAAACACCATATATTTT
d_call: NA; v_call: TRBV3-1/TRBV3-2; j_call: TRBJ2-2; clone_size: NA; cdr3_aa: CASRSQGRGFTGELFF; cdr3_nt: TGTGCCAGCAGGTCACAGGGTCGTGGATTCACCGGGGAGCTGTTTTTT
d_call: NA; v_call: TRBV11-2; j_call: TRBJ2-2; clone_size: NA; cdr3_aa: CASSLVEVPGELFF; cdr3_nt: TGTGCCAGCAGCTTAGTTGAGGTCCCCGGGGAGCTGTTTTTT
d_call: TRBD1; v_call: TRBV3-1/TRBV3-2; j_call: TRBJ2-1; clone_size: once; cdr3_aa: CASSPRDRGTGEQFF; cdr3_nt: TGTGCCAGCAGCCCCCGGGACAGGGGAACCGGTGAGCAGTTCTTC
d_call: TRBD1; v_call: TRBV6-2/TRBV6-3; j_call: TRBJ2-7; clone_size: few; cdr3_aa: CASSRLGQGAYEQYF; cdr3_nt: TGTGCCAGCAGCCGGCTTGGGCAGGGGGCCTACGAGCAGTACTTC
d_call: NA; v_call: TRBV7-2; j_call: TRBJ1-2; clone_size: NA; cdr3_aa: CASGSLIYGYTF; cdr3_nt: TGTGCCTCCGGGAGCCTTATTTATGGCTACACCTTC
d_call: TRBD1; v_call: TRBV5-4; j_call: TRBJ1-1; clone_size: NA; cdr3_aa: CASSLGQGSPRTEAFF; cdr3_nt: TGTGCCAGCAGCTTGGGACAGGGAAGCCCTCGCACTGAAGCTTTCTTT
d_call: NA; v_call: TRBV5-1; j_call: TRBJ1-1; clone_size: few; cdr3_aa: CASRPSEGPSPEAFF; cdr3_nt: TGCGCCAGCAGGCCGTCGGAGGGCCCATCCCCTGAAGCTTTCTTT
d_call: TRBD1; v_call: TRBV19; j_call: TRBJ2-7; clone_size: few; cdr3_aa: CASSPGQGPYEQYF; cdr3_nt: TGTGCCAGTAGCCCGGGACAGGGCCCCTACGAGCAGTACTTC
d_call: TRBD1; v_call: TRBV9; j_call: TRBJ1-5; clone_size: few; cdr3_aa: CASGDSYSNQPQHF; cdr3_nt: TGTGCCAGCGGGGACAGTTATAGCAATCAGCCCCAGCATTTT
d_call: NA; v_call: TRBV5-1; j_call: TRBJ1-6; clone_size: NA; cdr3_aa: CASSFSSNNSPLHF; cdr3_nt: TGCGCCAGCAGCTTCTCTAGTAATAATTCACCCCTCCACTTT
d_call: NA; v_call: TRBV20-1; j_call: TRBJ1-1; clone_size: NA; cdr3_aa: CSASMGGDTEAFF; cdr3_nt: TGCAGTGCTAGTATGGGGGGGGACACTGAAGCTTTCTTT
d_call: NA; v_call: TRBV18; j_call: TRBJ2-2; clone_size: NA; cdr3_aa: CASSPQGNTGELFF; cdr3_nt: TGTGCCAGCTCACCCCAGGGGAACACCGGGGAGCTGTTTTTT
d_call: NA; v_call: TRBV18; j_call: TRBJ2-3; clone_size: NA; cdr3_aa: CASSPPVAGITDTQYF; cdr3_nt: TGTGCCAGCTCACCACCCGTGGCAGGGATCACAGATACGCAGTATTTT
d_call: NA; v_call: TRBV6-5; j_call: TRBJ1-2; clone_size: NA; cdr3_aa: CASSYSGTLTLGYTF; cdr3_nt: TGTGCCAGCAGTTATTCCGGGACACTCACTTTAGGCTACACCTTC
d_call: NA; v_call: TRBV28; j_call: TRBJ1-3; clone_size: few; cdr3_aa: CASRPTGNAGNTIYF; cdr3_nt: TGTGCCAGCAGACCAACAGGGAACGCTGGAAACACCATATATTTT
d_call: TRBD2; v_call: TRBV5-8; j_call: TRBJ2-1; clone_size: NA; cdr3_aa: CASDRGGLIYNEQFF; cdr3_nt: TGTGCCAGTGACCGGGGGGGGCTTATCTACAATGAGCAGTTCTTC
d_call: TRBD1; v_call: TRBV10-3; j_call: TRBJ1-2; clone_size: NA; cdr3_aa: CAISSPGTVGYTF; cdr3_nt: TGTGCCATCAGCTCGCCCGGGACAGTTGGCTACACCTTC
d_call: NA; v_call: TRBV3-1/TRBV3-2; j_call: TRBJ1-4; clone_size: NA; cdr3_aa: CASSNRRGTNEKLFF; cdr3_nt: TGTGCCAGCAGCAATCGGAGAGGGACTAATGAAAAACTGTTTTTT